The present entry profiles one T cell receptor (beta chain) with its context. This record belongs to a study of preoperative IRX-2 immunotherapy in early breast cancer. Documented treatment: preoperative locoregional IRX-2 cytokine immunotherapy. Patients received preoperative, locoregional IRX-2 cytokine immunotherapy in a phase Ib study. The CDR3 is 19 amino acids. Germline lookup yields CDR1 LNHDA and CDR2 SQIVND (reference sequence). V lost 10 bases to trimming and J lost 8 bases; unmatched junction nucleotides: 24. Some clones are missing from TCRdb's copy, which holds only in-frame ones; the method was immunoSEQ multiplex PCR. This table has 55,000 to 70,000 clones, roughly 95% appearing once.

The V and J genes are TRBV19 and TRBJ2-1; TRBD2 agrees at 12 bases. This TCR was sampled from a human donor with breast cancer. Sample collection was performed from a patient treated with IRX-2 immunotherapy. Here the CDR3 reads CATSAKSSSGRVFVDEQFF. The CDR3 nucleotides are TGTGCCACCAGCGCAAAATCGTCTAGCGGGAGGGTATTTGTCGATGAGCAGTTCTTC.